This entry features one T cell receptor (beta chain) sequence. Its antigen remains unidentified. Unique molecular identifiers were built into the TCR beta cDNA libraries. Input of roughly 0.85 to 11 million T cells yielded a few hundred thousand cDNA molecules. MiXCR was run by TCRdb on the PCR reads, yielding one entry per CDR3 protein. The sample gives roughly 160,000 distinct CDR3 sequences, about 36% of which show up once; about 26% is in the top ten. The data are from a study of post-analysis software for immune sequencing data. Study-wide background: Both relapsing-remitting and secondary progressive multiple sclerosis featured among the disease courses, as did progressive-relapsing multiple sclerosis. General study findings and limits: Patients had higher frequencies than controls of five TRBV segments, including TRBV5-6, TRBV5-1 and TRBV20-1.

Germline V lookup: CDR1 SEHNR, CDR2 FQNEAQ (reference sequence). The CDR3 has 16 residues. The ends were cut back, 1 base at V and 0 bases at J, with 7 bases in the middle. The chain joins TRBV7-9 to TRBJ2-6, with D hard to call. This TCR derives from a girl between 10 and 17 years old with multiple sclerosis. Sequencing was performed on blood, taken after autologous hematopoietic stem cell transplantation. CDR3 sequence: CASSLDTVSGANVLTF. CDR3 nucleotides: TGTGCCAGCAGCTTAGACACCGTCTCTGGGGCCAACGTCCTGACTTTC.